This T cell receptor beta chain originates from a study of CD8 T cells in ankylosing spondylitis (dated by TCRdb to about 2017). Regarding the research as a whole: The study set out to find disease-linked TCR variants by profiling T cell receptor beta repertoires in ankylosing spondylitis patients and healthy donors. The full study cohort comprised 25 or so ankylosing spondylitis patients and roughly 110 healthy donors. Peripheral blood was sampled, and synovial fluid was also collected from ankylosing spondylitis patients. Study-level results and caveats: The disease-linked clones showed a CD8+ phenotype and occurred at relatively low frequencies in peripheral blood. Some motif variants had previously been reported in the synovial fluid and blood of reactive arthritis patients, which suggests shared mechanisms of disease initiation. The disease-linked clones were reported to be significantly enriched in matched synovial fluid samples from ankylosing spondylitis patients. Blood from ankylosing spondylitis patients appeared to be characterized by a TCR beta motif made up of several highly homologous amino acid variants.

The sample holds many counts of this clonotype. The antigen it recognizes is unknown. Qualities for individual bases were not recorded, and no much larger clone is one base off. The sequencer was an Illumina HiSeq 2500. Quantitative 5'-RACE with molecular barcodes was the method used to prepare the TCR beta libraries. The authors processed their data as follows. A new computational method, built on a probabilistic model of VDJ rearrangement, was used to identify disease-linked TCR variants. The raw public reads went through TCRdb reprocessing: fastp at Q25, MiXCR clone calling, in-frame beta chains kept. Entries that share a CDR3 protein sequence are merged under the most common genes and DNA. TCRdb's processing, not the study's, gives the V and J calls here. In all, the sample holds 220,000 or so distinct CDR3 sequences, and around 20% of those were seen once. Clones ranked in the top ten supply 40% to 50% of the sample.

Sample: blood, either unsorted or a sorted T cell fraction (not recorded which). This receptor was taken from a male donor with ankylosing spondylitis.

The CDR3 protein sequence reads: CASSRTGDDGNSPLHF. The DNA sequence reads TGCGCCAGCAGCCGGACGGGAGATGATGGTAATTCACCCCTCCACTTT. The chain was built from TRBV5-1 and TRBJ1-6; the D gene remains uncertain. Reading from cysteine to phenylalanine, the CDR3 counts 16 amino acids. Only CDR3 DNA is held: 48 bases, read in frame from base 1. Relative to germline, V is 4 bases shorter and J is 6 bases shorter, with 17 bases between their ends. Sequences SGHRS (CDR1) and YFSETQ (CDR2) are obtained from the germline V gene.